The next 9 T cell receptor beta chains were all read from a single sample in a study of blood T cell repertoires in COVID-19. Data came from immunoSEQ multiplex PCR; TCRdb stores just in-frame clones and leaves some out. Of about 100,000 clones listed, 85% to 90% are singletons. The sample comprised peripheral blood. The receptors come from a human donor in a cohort sampled during active COVID-19.

This chain joins TRBV3-1 (or the pseudogene TRBV3-2) and TRBJ2-7; TRBD2 matches at 15 bases. CDR1 and CDR2 from the germline V gene are LGHDT and YNNKEL (reference sequence). The CDR3 consists of 17 residues. Trimming took 6 bases from V and 2 from J; bases not matched to a gene: 8. This chain's CDR3 is CASSRTSGRGFPYEQYF. The DNA of the CDR3 is TGTGCCAGCAGTCGGACTAGCGGGAGGGGATTTCCCTACGAGCAGTACTTC.

The gene calls are TRBV15 and TRBJ2-1; 7 bases agree with TRBD2. After removal of 2 bases from V and 5 bases from J, the junction contained 15 bases not matched to a gene. CDR1 is LNHNV, CDR2 YYDKDF, per germline (reference sequence). The CDR3 totals 18 residues. The CDR3 loop reads CATSRFGLVASVNNEQFF. Here the CDR3 DNA reads TGTGCCACCAGCAGATTCGGACTAGTAGCTTCGGTGAACAATGAGCAGTTCTTC.

This sequence joins TRBV28 and TRBJ2-5; 12 bases fit TRBD1. The germline gives CDR1 MDHEN, CDR2 SYDVKM. Germline trimming cut 6 bases from V and 5 bases from J; bases unmatched to any gene: 16. The CDR3 is 18 amino acids. The CDR3 nucleotides are TGTGCCAGCAGCTTGACCCTACCGGGACAGGGGGCTGATGAGACCCAGTACTTC. Protein sequence: CASSLTLPGQGADETQYF.

The chain recombines TRBV24-1 with TRBJ2-2; 8 bases are shared with TRBD1. CDR1 is KGHDR, CDR2 SFDVKD, per germline. V was pared by 4 bases and J by 4 bases, with 10 bases of the junction left unmatched. The CDR3 totals 17 residues. For the CDR3, the DNA is TGTGCCACCAGTGAAACAGGGGGGATCACGGCCACCGGGGAGCTGTTTTTT. This codes for CATSETGGITATGELFF.

This rearrangement joins TRBV7-8 to TRBJ2-5, with D maybe TRBD2 (6 bases). The germline V gene has CDR1 SGHVS and CDR2 FQNEAQ. V was shortened by 3 bases and J by 0 bases, with 14 bases between the two germline ends. CDR3 size: 16 residues. The CDR3 DNA sequence: TGTGCCAGCAGCTTCCCGGGACTCCAGTACCAAGAGACCCAGTACTTC. As protein: CASSFPGLQYQETQYF.

V usage is TRBV11-2 and J usage is TRBJ1-1; a possible D gene is TRBD1 (5 bases). This CDR3 spans 18 amino acids. The germline CDR1 and CDR2 sequences are SGHAT and FQNNGV. V was cut by 0 bases and J by 0 bases, with 17 bases left in between. This CDR3 reads CASSLEWRGNRMNTEAFF. The CDR3 DNA reads TGTGCCAGCAGCTTAGAATGGCGGGGGAACCGAATGAACACTGAAGCTTTCTTT.

The chain recombines TRBV7-9 with TRBJ2-7; 7 nucleotides match TRBD2. The CDR3 is 14 amino acids. V lost 3 bases and J lost 2; bases outside the gene matches: 4. The germline gives CDR1 SEHNR, CDR2 FQNEAQ (reference sequence). The CDR3 is CASSFAGVAYEQYF. The DNA of the CDR3 is TGTGCCAGCAGCTTCGCGGGAGTGGCCTACGAGCAGTACTTC.

The chain joins TRBV11-1 to TRBJ2-7, with TRBD2 matching 13 bases. The CDR3 has 14 amino acids. Germline CDR1 and CDR2: SGHAT and FQDESV (reference sequence). The V segment lost 7 bases and the J segment 6 bases; nucleotides outside the gene matches: 6. CDR3 sequence: CASNPGLAGFEQYF. CDR3 sequence (DNA): TGTGCCAGCAATCCGGGACTAGCGGGATTCGAGCAGTACTTC.

The CDR3 loop reads CSAGQSDTQYF. CDR3 sequence (DNA): TGCAGTGCTGGACAGTCGGATACGCAGTATTTT. J is TRBJ2-3 and V is TRBV20-1, with D perhaps TRBD1 (6 bases). This CDR3 has 11 amino acids. V lost 5 bases to trimming and J lost 6 bases, with 9 bases between them. Germline V gives CDR1 DFQATT, CDR2 SNEGSKA (reference sequence).